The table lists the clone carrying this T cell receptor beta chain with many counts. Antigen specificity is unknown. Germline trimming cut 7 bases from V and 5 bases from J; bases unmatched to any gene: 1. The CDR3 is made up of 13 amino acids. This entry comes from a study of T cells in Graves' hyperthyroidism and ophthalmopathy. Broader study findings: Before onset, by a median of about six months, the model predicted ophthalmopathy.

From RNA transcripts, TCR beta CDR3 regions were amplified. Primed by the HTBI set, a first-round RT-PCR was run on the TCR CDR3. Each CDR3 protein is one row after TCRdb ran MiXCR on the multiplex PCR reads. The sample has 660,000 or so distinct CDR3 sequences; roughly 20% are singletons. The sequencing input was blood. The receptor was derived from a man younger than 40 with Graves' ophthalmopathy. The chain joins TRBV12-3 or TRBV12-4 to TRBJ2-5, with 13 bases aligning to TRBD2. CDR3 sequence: CASKGLAGETQYF. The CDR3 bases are TGTGCCAGCAAGGGACTAGCGGGGGAGACCCAGTACTTC.